The rows below give T cell receptor beta chains drawn from one sample of a study of cytomegalovirus exposure and HLA in healthy donors. TCRdb's table, derived via immunoSEQ multiplex PCR, lists solely in-frame clones and lacks some. The sample holds fewer than 300,000 clones, around 86% seen once. Sequencing input: PBMCs. Receptor source: a man aged 35 to 55 in good health and CMV-seropositive. Both conserved end residues are part of each CDR3. The D gene is left open where the match is weak. Rows give clone size only sometimes, using once, few, many, or a class for an expanded clone.

J gene | V gene | D gene | clone size | CDR3 protein | CDR3 DNA
TRBJ1-1 | TRBV6-1 | . | . | CASSDGGLMNTEAFF | TGTGCCAGCAGTGATGGCGGCCTCATGAACACTGAAGCTTTCTTT
TRBJ2-5 | TRBV7-2 | TRBD2 | . | CASSLAGGSETQYF | TGTGCCAGCAGCTTAGCGGGAGGGTCGGAGACCCAGTACTTC
TRBJ1-4 | TRBV2 | TRBD1 | . | CASRRDRGSNEKLFF | TGTGCCAGCAGGAGGGACAGGGGCTCTAATGAAAAACTGTTTTTT
TRBJ1-1 | TRBV6-1 | . | few | CASSEVRDTEAFF | TGTGCCAGCAGTGAAGTCAGGGACACTGAAGCTTTCTTT
TRBJ1-4 | TRBV6-7 | TRBD1 | . | CASSKKSRDRGRREKLFF | TGTGCCAGCAGTAAAAAGTCCCGGGACAGGGGGCGGAGAGAAAAACTGTTTTTT
TRBJ2-5 | TRBV5-1 | TRBD2 | . | CASSPGGSGRAGTQYF | TGCGCCAGCAGCCCGGGTGGTAGCGGGAGGGCCGGGACCCAGTACTTC
TRBJ2-3 | TRBV4-1 | TRBD2 | . | CASSQPLAGGPMGTQYF | TGCGCCAGCAGCCAACCACTAGCGGGAGGGCCCATGGGTACGCAGTATTTT
TRBJ2-7 | TRBV2 | . | . | CASSESSIYVDGGLYEQYF | TGTGCCAGCAGTGAATCAAGCATTTACGTAGACGGGGGACTCTACGAGCAGTACTTC
TRBJ1-2 | TRBV30 | . | once | CAWSARSGNYGYTF | TGTGCCTGGAGTGCCCGGAGCGGGAACTATGGCTACACCTTC
TRBJ2-1 | TRBV7-3 | . | once | CASSPARLPDYNEQFF | TGTGCCAGCAGCCCAGCGCGACTCCCAGATTACAATGAGCAGTTCTTC
TRBJ2-1 | TRBV2 | TRBD2 | . | CASRAGVSYNEQFF | TGTGCCAGCAGGGCGGGAGTTTCATACAATGAGCAGTTCTTC
TRBJ2-7 | TRBV19 | TRBD2 | . | CASSSGGSSYEQYF | TGTGCCAGTAGTTCGGGCGGGAGCTCCTACGAGCAGTACTTC
TRBJ1-5 | TRBV6-1 | . | . | CASRPILSNQPQHF | TGTGCCAGCAGGCCCATACTTAGCAATCAGCCCCAGCATTTT
TRBJ1-1 | TRBV6-6 | . | . | CASSYSPPEGYTEAFF | TGTGCCAGCAGTTACTCCCCCCCCGAGGGATACACTGAAGCTTTCTTT
TRBJ1-1 | TRBV4-3 | . | . | CASSPREGGTEAFF | TGCGCCAGCAGCCCAAGGGAGGGAGGGACTGAAGCTTTCTTT
TRBJ2-5 | TRBV29-1 | TRBD1 | . | CSTIPGQGVIETQYF | TGCAGCACCATCCCCGGACAGGGGGTAATAGAGACCCAGTACTTC
TRBJ1-5 | TRBV10-3 | TRBD1 | . | CAISEPGQGNQPQHF | TGTGCCATCAGTGAGCCTGGACAGGGCAATCAGCCCCAGCATTTT
TRBJ2-7 | TRBV27 | . | once | CASSLGESYEQYF | TGTGCCAGCAGTTTGGGAGAATCCTACGAGCAGTACTTC
TRBJ1-5 | TRBV28 | . | . | CASSQGPPQPQHF | TGTGCCAGCAGTCAGGGGCCGCCCCAGCCCCAGCATTTT
TRBJ2-7 | TRBV7-2 | TRBD1 | . | CASSRGGTGGYEQYF | TGTGCCAGCAGCCGTGGCGGGACAGGGGGATACGAGCAGTACTTC
TRBJ2-7 | TRBV28 | . | . | CASRHLERSYEQYF | TGTGCCAGCAGACACCTCGAACGCTCCTACGAGCAGTACTTC
TRBJ2-3 | TRBV19 | TRBD2 | once | CASSSPTGGKDTQYF | TGTGCCAGTAGTAGCCCCACGGGGGGGAAAGATACGCAGTATTTT
TRBJ2-2 | TRBV27 | . | . | CASSAWQGNTGELFF | TGTGCCAGCAGTGCCTGGCAGGGGAACACCGGGGAGCTGTTTTTT
TRBJ1-6 | TRBV5-1 | . | . | CASSLDRVNSPLHF | TGCGCCAGCAGCTTGGACAGGGTAAATTCACCCCTCCACTTT
TRBJ1-2 | TRBV9 | TRBD1 | . | CASSTTAGGFGGYTF | TGTGCCAGCAGCACCACGGCAGGGGGGTTCGGTGGCTACACCTTC
TRBJ2-3 | TRBV11-2 | TRBD1 | . | CASSSRTGGATDTQYF | TGTGCCAGCAGCTCGAGGACAGGGGGCGCGACAGATACGCAGTATTTT
TRBJ2-1 | TRBV12-5 | . | . | CASADSDRRIYNEQFF | TGTGCTAGTGCTGACTCCGACAGGCGCATCTACAATGAGCAGTTCTTC
TRBJ2-2 | TRBV25-1 | . | . | CASSEYLGGLDTGELFF | TGTGCCAGCAGTGAATATCTCGGAGGTTTGGACACCGGGGAGCTGTTTTTT
TRBJ2-3 | TRBV7-2 | TRBD2 | . | CASSYRTSGSTDTQYF | TGTGCCAGCAGCTACCGGACTAGCGGGTCCACAGATACGCAGTATTTT
TRBJ2-3 | TRBV11-2 | TRBD2 | . | CASSLLAGGVRTDTQYF | TGTGCCAGCAGCTTACTAGCGGGAGGGGTAAGGACAGATACGCAGTATTTT
TRBJ2-5 | TRBV18 | . | . | CASSPPPGETQYF | TGTGCCAGCTCACCACCTCCGGGGGAGACCCAGTACTTC
TRBJ2-7 | TRBV7-9 | TRBD1 | once | CSSSLDRTGDYEQYF | TGTTCCAGCAGCTTAGACCGGACAGGGGACTACGAGCAGTACTTC